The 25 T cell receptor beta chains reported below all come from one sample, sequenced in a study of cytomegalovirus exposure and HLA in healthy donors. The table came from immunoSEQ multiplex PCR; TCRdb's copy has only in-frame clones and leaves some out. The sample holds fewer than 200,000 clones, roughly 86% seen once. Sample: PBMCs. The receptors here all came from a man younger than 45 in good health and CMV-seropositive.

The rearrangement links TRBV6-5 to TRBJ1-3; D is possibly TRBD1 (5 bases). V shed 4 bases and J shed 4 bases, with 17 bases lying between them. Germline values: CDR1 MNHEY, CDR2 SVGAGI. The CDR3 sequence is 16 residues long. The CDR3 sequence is CASSLKGSLSGNTIYF. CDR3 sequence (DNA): TGTGCCAGCAGTTTAAAGGGGTCACTTTCCGGAAACACCATATATTTT.

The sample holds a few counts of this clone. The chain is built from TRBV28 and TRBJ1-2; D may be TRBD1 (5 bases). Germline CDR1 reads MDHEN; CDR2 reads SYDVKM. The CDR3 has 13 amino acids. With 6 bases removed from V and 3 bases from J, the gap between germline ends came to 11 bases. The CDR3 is CASRESGYYGYTF. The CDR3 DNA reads TGTGCCAGCAGAGAGTCAGGGTACTATGGCTACACCTTC.

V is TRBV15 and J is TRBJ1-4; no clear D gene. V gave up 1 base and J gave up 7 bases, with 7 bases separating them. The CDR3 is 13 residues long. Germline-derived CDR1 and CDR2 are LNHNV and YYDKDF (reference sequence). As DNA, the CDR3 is TGTGCCACCAGCAGAGGCCACTCTGAAAAACTGTTTTTT. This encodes CATSRGHSEKLFF.

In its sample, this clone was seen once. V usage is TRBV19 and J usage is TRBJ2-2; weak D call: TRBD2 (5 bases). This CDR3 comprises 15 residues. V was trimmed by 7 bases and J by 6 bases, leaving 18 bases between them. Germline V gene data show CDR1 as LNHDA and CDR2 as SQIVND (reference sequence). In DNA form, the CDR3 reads TGTGCCAGTAATATTCGGTTTGAGGGCGCCGGGGAGCTGTTTTTT. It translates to CASNIRFEGAGELFF.

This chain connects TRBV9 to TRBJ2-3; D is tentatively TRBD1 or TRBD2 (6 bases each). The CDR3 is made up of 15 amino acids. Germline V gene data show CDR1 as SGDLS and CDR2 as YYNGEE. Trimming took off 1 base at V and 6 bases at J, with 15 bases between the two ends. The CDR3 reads CASSVSGDSPDTQYF. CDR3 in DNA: TGTGCCAGCAGCGTATCAGGGGACTCCCCTGATACGCAGTATTTT. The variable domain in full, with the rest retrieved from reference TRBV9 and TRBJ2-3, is DSGVTQTPKHLITATGQRVTLRCSPRSGDLSVYWYQQSLDQGLQFLIQYYNGEERAKGNILERFSAQQFPDLHSELNLSSLELGDSALYFCASSVSGDSPDTQYFGPGTRLTVL.

This CDR3 reads CASSQDRDFGYNEQFF. DNA for the CDR3: TGCGCCAGCAGCCAAGATCGGGACTTTGGATACAATGAGCAGTTCTTC. V is TRBV4-1 and J is TRBJ2-1, with D perhaps matching TRBD2 (6 bases). CDR1 and CDR2 from the germline V gene are MGHRA and YSYEKL. This CDR3 spans 16 amino acids. The ends were cut back, 0 bases at V and 4 bases at J, with 13 bases in the middle.

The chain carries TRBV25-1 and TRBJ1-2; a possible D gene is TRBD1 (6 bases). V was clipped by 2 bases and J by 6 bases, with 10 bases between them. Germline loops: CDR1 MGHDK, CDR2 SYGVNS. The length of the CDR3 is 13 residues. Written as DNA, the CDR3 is TGTGCCAGCAGTGAACAGGGGAACGATGGCTACACCTTC. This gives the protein CASSEQGNDGYTF.

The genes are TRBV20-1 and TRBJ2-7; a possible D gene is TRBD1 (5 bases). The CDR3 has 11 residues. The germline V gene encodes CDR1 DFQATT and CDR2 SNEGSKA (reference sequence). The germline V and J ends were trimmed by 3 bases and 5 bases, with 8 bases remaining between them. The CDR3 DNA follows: TGCAGTGCTAGTTGGGGCCACGAGCAGTACTTC. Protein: CSASWGHEQYF.

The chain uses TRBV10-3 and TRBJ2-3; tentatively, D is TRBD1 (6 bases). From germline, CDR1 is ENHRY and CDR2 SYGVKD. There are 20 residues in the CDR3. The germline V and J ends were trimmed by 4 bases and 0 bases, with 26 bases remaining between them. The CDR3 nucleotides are TGTGCCATCAGTGTTCCGGACCAAGATAGGACAGTCACTAGCACAGATACGCAGTATTTT. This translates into CAISVPDQDRTVTSTDTQYF.

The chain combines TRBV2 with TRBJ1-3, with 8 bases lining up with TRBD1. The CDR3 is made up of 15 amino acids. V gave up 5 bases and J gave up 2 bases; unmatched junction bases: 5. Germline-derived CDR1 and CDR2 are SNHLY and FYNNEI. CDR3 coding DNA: TGTGCCAGCAGTTTACAGGGGGGAACTGGAAACACCATATATTTT. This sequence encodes CASSLQGGTGNTIYF.

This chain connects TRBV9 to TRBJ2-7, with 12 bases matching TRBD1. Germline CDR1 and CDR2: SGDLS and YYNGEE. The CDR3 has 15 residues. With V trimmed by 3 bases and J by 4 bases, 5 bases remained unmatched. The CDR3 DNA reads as TGTGCCAGCAGCGGTCCGGGACAGGGGGCTTACGAGCAGTACTTC. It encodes CASSGPGQGAYEQYF.

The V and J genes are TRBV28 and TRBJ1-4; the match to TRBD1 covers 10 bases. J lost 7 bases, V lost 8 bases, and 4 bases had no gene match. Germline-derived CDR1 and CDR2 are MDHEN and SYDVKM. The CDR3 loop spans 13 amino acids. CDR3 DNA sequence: TGTGCCAGCGAGCGGGACAGGGGTGAAAAACTGTTTTTT. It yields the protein CASERDRGEKLFF. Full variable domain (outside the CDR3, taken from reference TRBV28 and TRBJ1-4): DVKVTQSSRYLVKRTGEKVFLECVQDMDHENMFWYRQDPGLGLRLIYFSYDVKMKEKGDIPEGYSVSREKKERFSLILESASTNQTSMYLCASERDRGEKLFFGSGTQLSVL.

The CDR3 sequence is CASSQDRVGGETQYF. CDR3 coding DNA: TGCGCCAGCAGCCAGGACAGGGTTGGAGGAGAGACCCAGTACTTC. The chain is built from TRBV5-1 and TRBJ2-5; 8 bases are a match to TRBD1. V dropped 4 bases and J dropped 4; count of bases not matched to a gene: 9. The CDR3 totals 15 residues. Per the germline V gene, CDR1 is SGHRS and CDR2 is YFSETQ.

The CDR3 DNA sequence: TGTGCCAGTATCAACAGGTTCAATCAGCCCCAGCATTTT. Amino acid sequence: CASINRFNQPQHF. The chain uses TRBV12-1 and TRBJ1-5; the table assigns TRBD1, which was not confirmed against the DNA. TRBV12-1 is a documented pseudogene. This CDR3 contains 13 residues.

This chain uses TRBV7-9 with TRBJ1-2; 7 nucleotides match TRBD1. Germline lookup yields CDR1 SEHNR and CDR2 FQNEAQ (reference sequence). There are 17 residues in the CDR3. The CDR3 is CASFSTSPQTGDYGYTF. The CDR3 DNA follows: TGTGCAAGCTTCTCAACCTCACCACAAACAGGGGACTATGGCTACACCTTC.

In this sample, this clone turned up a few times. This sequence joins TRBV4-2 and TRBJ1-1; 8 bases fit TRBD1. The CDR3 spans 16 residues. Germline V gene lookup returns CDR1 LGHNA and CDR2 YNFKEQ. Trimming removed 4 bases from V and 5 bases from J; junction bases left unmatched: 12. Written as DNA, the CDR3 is TGTGCCAGCAGCCCATCAGGGGGCACCGCCTCGACTGAAGCTTTCTTT. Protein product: CASSPSGGTASTEAFF.

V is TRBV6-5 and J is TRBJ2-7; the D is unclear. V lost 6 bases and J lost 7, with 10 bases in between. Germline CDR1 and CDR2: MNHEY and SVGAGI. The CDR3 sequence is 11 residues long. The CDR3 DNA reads TGTGCCAGCAGGCTCGGACGGGAGCAGTACTTC. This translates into CASRLGREQYF.

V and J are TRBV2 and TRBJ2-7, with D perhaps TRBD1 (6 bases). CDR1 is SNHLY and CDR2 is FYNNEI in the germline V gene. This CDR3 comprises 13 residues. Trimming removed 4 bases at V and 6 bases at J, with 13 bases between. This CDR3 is CASSAHRDGEQYF. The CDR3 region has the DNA TGTGCCAGCAGTGCACACAGGGACGGCGAGCAGTACTTC.

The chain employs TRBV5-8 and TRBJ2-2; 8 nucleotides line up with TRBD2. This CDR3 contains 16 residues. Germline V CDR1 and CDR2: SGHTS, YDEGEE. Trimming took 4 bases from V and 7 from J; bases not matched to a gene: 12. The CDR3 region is CASSQLAAKAGGELFF. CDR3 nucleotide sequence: TGTGCCAGCAGCCAACTAGCGGCGAAGGCGGGCGGGGAGCTGTTTTTT.

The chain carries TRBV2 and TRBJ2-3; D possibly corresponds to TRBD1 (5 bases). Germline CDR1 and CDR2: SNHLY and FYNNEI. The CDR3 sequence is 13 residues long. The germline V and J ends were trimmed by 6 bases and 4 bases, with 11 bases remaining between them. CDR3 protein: CASSPGRADTQYF. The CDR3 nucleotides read TGTGCCAGCAGCCCGGGCAGGGCAGATACGCAGTATTTT.

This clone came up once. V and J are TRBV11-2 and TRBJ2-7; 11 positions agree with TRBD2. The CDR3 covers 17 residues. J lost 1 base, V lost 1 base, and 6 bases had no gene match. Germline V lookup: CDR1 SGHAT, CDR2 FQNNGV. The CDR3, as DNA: TGTGCCAGCAGCTTAGGGGCTAGCGGGGGGTATTCCTACGAGCAGTACTTC. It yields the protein CASSLGASGGYSYEQYF. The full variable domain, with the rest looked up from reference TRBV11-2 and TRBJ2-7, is EAGVAQSPRYKIIEKRQSVAFWCNPISGHATLYWYQQILGQGPKLLIQFQNNGVVDDSQLPKDRFSAERLKGVDSTLKIQPAKLEDSAVYLCASSLGASGGYSYEQYFGPGTRLTVT.

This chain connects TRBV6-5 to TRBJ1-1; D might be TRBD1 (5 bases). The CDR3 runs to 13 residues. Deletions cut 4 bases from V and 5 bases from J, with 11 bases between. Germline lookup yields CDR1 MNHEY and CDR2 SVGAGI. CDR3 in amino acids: CASSLTRGTEAFF. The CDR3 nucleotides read TGTGCCAGCAGTTTAACACGGGGGACTGAAGCTTTCTTT.

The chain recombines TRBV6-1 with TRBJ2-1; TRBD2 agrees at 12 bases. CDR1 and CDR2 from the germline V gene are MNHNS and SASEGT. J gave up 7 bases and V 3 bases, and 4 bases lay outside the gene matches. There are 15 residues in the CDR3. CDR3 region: CASSETSGRGNEQFF. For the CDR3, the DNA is TGTGCCAGCAGTGAGACTAGCGGGAGAGGTAATGAGCAGTTCTTC.

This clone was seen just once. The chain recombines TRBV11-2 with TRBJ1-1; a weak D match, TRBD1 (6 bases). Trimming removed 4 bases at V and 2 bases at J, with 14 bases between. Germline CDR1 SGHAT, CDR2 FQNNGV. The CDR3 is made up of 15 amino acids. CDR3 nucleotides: TGTGCCAGCAGCTCACCTCCGACAGGAAACACTGAAGCTTTCTTT. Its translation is CASSSPPTGNTEAFF.

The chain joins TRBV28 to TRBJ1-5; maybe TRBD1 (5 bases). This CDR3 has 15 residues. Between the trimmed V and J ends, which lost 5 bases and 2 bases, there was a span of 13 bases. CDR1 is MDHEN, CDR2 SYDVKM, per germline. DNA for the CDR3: TGTGCCAGCAGTGATAGAACGACAGGCAATCAGCCCCAGCATTTT. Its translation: CASSDRTTGNQPQHF. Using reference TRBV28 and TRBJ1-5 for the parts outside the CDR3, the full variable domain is DVKVTQSSRYLVKRTGEKVFLECVQDMDHENMFWYRQDPGLGLRLIYFSYDVKMKEKGDIPEGYSVSREKKERFSLILESASTNQTSMYLCASSDRTTGNQPQHFGDGTRLSIL.